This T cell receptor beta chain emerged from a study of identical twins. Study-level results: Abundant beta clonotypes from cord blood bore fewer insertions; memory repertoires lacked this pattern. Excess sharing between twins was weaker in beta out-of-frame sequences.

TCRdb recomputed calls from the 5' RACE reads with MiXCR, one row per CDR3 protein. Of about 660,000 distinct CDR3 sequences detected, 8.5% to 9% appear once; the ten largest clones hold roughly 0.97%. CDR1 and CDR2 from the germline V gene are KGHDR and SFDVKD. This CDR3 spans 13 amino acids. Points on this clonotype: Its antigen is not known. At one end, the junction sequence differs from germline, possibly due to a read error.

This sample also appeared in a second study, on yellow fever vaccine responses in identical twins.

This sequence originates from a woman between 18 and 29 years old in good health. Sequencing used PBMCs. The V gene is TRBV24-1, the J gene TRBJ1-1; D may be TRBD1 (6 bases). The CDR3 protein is CATSDPGGAEALF. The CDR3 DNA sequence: TGTGCCACCAGTGACCCCGGGGGGGCTGAAGCTCTCTTT.